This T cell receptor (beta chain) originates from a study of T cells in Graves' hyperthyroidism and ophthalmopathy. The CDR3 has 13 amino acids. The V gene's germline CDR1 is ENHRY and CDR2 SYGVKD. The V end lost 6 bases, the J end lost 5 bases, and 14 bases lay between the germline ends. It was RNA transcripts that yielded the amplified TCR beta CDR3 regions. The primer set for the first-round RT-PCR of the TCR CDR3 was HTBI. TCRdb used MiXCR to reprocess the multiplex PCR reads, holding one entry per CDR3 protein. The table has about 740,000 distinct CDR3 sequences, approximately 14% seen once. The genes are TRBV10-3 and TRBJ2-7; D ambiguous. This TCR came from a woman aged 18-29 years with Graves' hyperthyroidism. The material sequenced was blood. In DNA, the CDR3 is TGTGCCATCAGCGACTTTAAGGCAGACGAGCAGTACTTC. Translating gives CAISDFKADEQYF.